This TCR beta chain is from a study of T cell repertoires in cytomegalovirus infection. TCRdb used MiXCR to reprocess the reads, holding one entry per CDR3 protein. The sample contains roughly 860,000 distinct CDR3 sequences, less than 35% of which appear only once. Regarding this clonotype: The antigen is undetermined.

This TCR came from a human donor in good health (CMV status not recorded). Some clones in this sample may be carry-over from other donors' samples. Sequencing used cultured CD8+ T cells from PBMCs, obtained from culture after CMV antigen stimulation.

The CDR3 DNA follows: TGTGCCAGCAGCTTCAGCAGTGGCTACACCTTC. Encoded protein: CASSFSSGYTF. V usage is TRBV5-4 and J usage is TRBJ1-2; no reliable D call. Trimming left V 2 bases short and J 7 bases short, with 6 bases between. There are 11 residues in the CDR3. CDR1 is SGHNT, CDR2 YYREEE, per germline (reference sequence).